This T cell receptor (beta chain) was recovered during a study of spatial heterogeneity in lung cancer. Overall study context: Upon disease recurrence, some blood samples were collected, and the median time to first recurrence was under 400 days. General study findings and limits: Detection of ubiquitous tumor TCRs in blood was higher at resection than follow-up.

The time point denotes: blood taken at disease recurrence. Unsorted whole RNA of tumor, nontumor lung or frozen PBMC was sequenced. Germline V lookup: CDR1 MNHEY, CDR2 SVGAGI. V was pared by 4 bases and J by 7 bases, with 11 bases between. The length of the CDR3 is 14 residues. Carried by each TCR cDNA molecule was a unique molecular identifier. TCRdb processed the 5' RACE reads anew with MiXCR; each CDR3 protein has one entry. The sample holds 9,500 to 10,000 distinct CDR3 sequences, 3.9% seen once. With respect to this clonotype: The antigen is undetermined. This beta chain is a stray read from a library made for alpha chains; its abundance is not meaningful.

The chain uses TRBV6-5 and TRBJ1-6; D is ambiguous. The sequenced sample was PBMCs, obtained at recurrence. The clonotype comes from a female donor with early-stage non-small cell lung cancer. The CDR3 DNA sequence: TGTGCCAGCAGTTTCACGGACGGAAATTCACCCCTCCACTTT. Residues: CASSFTDGNSPLHF.